The clone carrying this TCR beta chain has only a few counts. Its antigen is not identified. These data originate in a study of response to subunit inactivated influenza vaccine. V was cut by 1 base and J by 5 bases, with 12 bases left in between. CDR3 size: 14 residues. Per germline, CDR1 SGHRS and CDR2 YFSETQ. One entry per CDR3 protein results from TCRdb running MiXCR on the RT-PCR reads. The sample includes approximately 290,000 distinct CDR3 sequences, around 22% of them seen just once. Study results and caveats: With each seasonal influenza vaccination, the authors suggested, few new T cells are recruited.

The chain joins TRBV5-1 to TRBJ1-1; D call uncertain. Sequencing used PBMCs from blood, obtained less than 22 months after vaccination. The source of this sequence is a man aged 45 to 70 who received an inactivated influenza vaccine. The CDR3 loop is CASSLQERGTEAFF. The CDR3 DNA reads TGCGCCAGCAGCTTGCAGGAGAGAGGGACTGAAGCTTTCTTT.